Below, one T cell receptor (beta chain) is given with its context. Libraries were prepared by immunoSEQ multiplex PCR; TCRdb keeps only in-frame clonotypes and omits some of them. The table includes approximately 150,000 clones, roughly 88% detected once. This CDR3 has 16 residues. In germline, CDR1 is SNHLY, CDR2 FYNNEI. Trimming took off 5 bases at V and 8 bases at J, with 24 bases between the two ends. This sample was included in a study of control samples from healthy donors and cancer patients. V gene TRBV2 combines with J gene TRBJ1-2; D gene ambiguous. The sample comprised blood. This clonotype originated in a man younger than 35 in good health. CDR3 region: CASSFAPADTSFGYTF. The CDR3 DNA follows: TGTGCCAGCAGTTTCGCTCCGGCCGACACCTCATTCGGCTACACCTTC.